These 22 T cell receptor beta chains came from one sample sequenced in a study of blood T cell repertoires in COVID-19. Clones were read by immunoSEQ multiplex PCR, and TCRdb kept only the in-frame ones, dropping some. The sample records nearly 110,000 clones, 71% being singletons. Specimen: peripheral blood. The receptors were sampled from a human donor with acute or convalescent COVID-19. The donor label of this sample is uncertain.

This chain uses TRBV6-5 with TRBJ2-7, with 7 bases lining up with TRBD1. V lost 6 bases, J lost 2 bases, and 7 bases stayed unmatched. CDR1 is MNHEY, CDR2 SVGAGI, per germline. The CDR3 length is 14 residues. The CDR3 is CASRSRTGTYEQYF. The CDR3 DNA reads as TGTGCCAGCAGATCACGGACAGGAACCTACGAGCAGTACTTC.

This sequence joins TRBV24-1 and TRBJ1-5; TRBD1 is a possible D gene (5 bases). The germline V and J ends were trimmed by 4 bases and 4 bases, with 13 bases remaining between them. This CDR3 has 15 amino acids. Germline CDR1 reads KGHDR; CDR2 reads SFDVKD. In DNA, the CDR3 is TGTGCCACCAGTGACCCGACAGACCTTAATCAGCCCCAGCATTTT. This gives the protein CATSDPTDLNQPQHF.

The rearrangement links TRBV29-1 to TRBJ1-2; 9 bases align to TRBD1. V was pared by 2 bases and J by 3 bases, with 10 bases of the junction left unmatched. The CDR3 covers 16 residues. The V gene's germline CDR1 is SQVTM and CDR2 ANQGSEA. The CDR3 reads CSVEFWGQGEDYGYTF. DNA of the CDR3: TGCAGCGTTGAATTTTGGGGACAGGGAGAGGACTATGGCTACACCTTC.

This clone showed up just a few times. The genes are TRBV19 and TRBJ2-3, with 12 bases aligning to TRBD2. The CDR3 loop spans 15 amino acids. V was clipped by 5 bases and J by 9 bases; unmatched bases: 9. Germline V lookup: CDR1 LNHDA, CDR2 SQIVND (reference sequence). The CDR3: CASSFTSGGRGTQYF. The CDR3 coding sequence is TGTGCCAGTAGTTTCACTAGCGGGGGGCGAGGGACGCAGTATTTT.

This chain uses TRBV28 with TRBJ2-7; the D is unclear. Germline assignment: CDR1 MDHEN and CDR2 SYDVKM. CDR3 length: 12 amino acids. Trimming took off 5 bases at V and 3 bases at J, with 8 bases between the two ends. The CDR3 DNA is TGTGCCAGCAGTCTTCTAAGCTACGAGCAGTACTTC. Its protein product is CASSLLSYEQYF.

The chain combines TRBV6-1 with TRBJ2-2, with a weak D call TRBD1 (6 bases). The germline V gene has CDR1 MNHNS and CDR2 SASEGT. V was trimmed by 7 bases and J by 3 bases, leaving 15 bases between them. The CDR3 is 15 amino acids. The CDR3 DNA reads as TGTGCCAGCAAGATAAACAGGGACGACACCGGGGAGCTGTTTTTT. As protein: CASKINRDDTGELFF.

V is TRBV7-8 and J is TRBJ1-4; tentative D call: TRBD1 (6 bases). V was cut by 2 bases and J by 3 bases, with 10 bases left in between. CDR1 is SGHVS, CDR2 FQNEAQ, per germline. This CDR3 spans 15 amino acids. The CDR3 DNA follows: TGTGCCAGCAGCTTACAGGGGTGGGCTAATGAAAAACTGTTTTTT. Encoded protein: CASSLQGWANEKLFF.

This clone showed up many times. This chain links TRBV11-2 with TRBJ2-5, with 8 nucleotides matching TRBD2. J gave up 1 base and V 6 bases, and 7 bases lay outside the gene matches. CDR1 and CDR2 from the germline V gene are SGHAT and FQNNGV. CDR3 length: 15 amino acids. In DNA form, the CDR3 reads TGTGCCAGCAGGAACCGGGGGGGGGCCCAAGAGACCCAGTACTTC. Protein product: CASRNRGGAQETQYF. Full variable domain (outside the CDR3, taken from reference TRBV11-2 and TRBJ2-5): EAGVAQSPRYKIIEKRQSVAFWCNPISGHATLYWYQQILGQGPKLLIQFQNNGVVDDSQLPKDRFSAERLKGVDSTLKIQPAKLEDSAVYLCASRNRGGAQETQYFGPGTRLLVL.

The rearrangement uses TRBV7-9 and TRBJ2-1; D is unresolved. From germline, CDR1 is SEHNR and CDR2 FQNEAQ (reference sequence). Trimming cost V 5 bases and J 2 bases, with 25 bases left between them. This CDR3 spans 19 amino acids. The CDR3 sequence is CASSPQPLGRGRTYNEQFF. CDR3 bases: TGTGCCAGCAGCCCGCAACCCCTCGGTAGAGGCCGAACCTACAATGAGCAGTTCTTC.

This sequence joins TRBV5-1 and TRBJ2-3, with 7 bases matching TRBD2. Losses at the gene ends were 4 bases for V and 0 bases for J; bases not matched to a gene: 5. The germline V gene encodes CDR1 SGHRS and CDR2 YFSETQ. This CDR3 has 15 residues. The CDR3 is CASSPSGVSTDTQYF. The CDR3 DNA is TGCGCCAGCAGCCCGAGCGGGGTTAGCACAGATACGCAGTATTTT.

The chain is built from TRBV28 and TRBJ2-3; D may be TRBD2 (5 bases). Germline V lookup: CDR1 MDHEN, CDR2 SYDVKM. This CDR3 region has 15 residues. The V end was cut by 6 bases, the J end by 2 bases, with 15 bases between. The CDR3 DNA is TGTGCCAGCAGCGATATTACTAGTTACACAGATACGCAGTATTTT. It encodes CASSDITSYTDTQYF.

This chain joins TRBV6-6 and TRBJ1-1, with 10 bases aligning to TRBD1. Germline CDR1 reads MNHNY; CDR2 reads SVGAGI (reference sequence). Germline trimming cut 5 bases from V and 1 base from J; bases unmatched to any gene: 4. The CDR3 is 15 amino acids. The CDR3 region is CASSQRTGGNTEAFF. CDR3 coding DNA: TGTGCCAGCAGTCAAAGGACAGGGGGGAACACTGAAGCTTTCTTT.

The genes are TRBV6-5 and TRBJ2-1, with 12 bases fitting TRBD2. Germline assignment: CDR1 MNHEY and CDR2 SVGAGI. V was clipped by 5 bases and J by 13 bases; unmatched bases: 9. This CDR3 is built from 14 residues. The chain's CDR3 is CASSPTSGGSRQFF. The DNA of the CDR3 is TGTGCCAGCAGTCCGACTAGCGGGGGTTCCCGCCAGTTCTTC.

This clone was counted a few times. The chain joins TRBV6-5 to TRBJ1-5, with a possible D match to TRBD1 (5 bases). Trimming removed 6 bases at V and 4 bases at J, with 16 bases between. The germline CDR1 and CDR2 sequences are MNHEY and SVGAGI. This CDR3 spans 15 amino acids. For the CDR3, the DNA is TGTGCCAGCAGCCCAAGTGGGGCCCGGAATCAGCCCCAGCATTTT. Translating gives CASSPSGARNQPQHF.

The V call is TRBV12-5, the J call TRBJ1-4, with D possibly TRBD1 on 6 matching bases. The CDR3 loop spans 15 amino acids. Between the trimmed V and J ends, which lost 5 bases and 4 bases, there was a span of 14 bases. Germline V gene data show CDR1 as LGHNT and CDR2 as FRNRAP. The CDR3 DNA reads TGTGCTAGTGGTCCGGGACAAGCCAATAATGAAAAACTGTTTTTT. Protein product: CASGPGQANNEKLFF.

In its sample, this clone was seen a few times. The V call is TRBV12-2, the J call TRBJ1-2. TRBV12-2 is a pseudogene. This CDR3 is 15 amino acids long. The chain's CDR3 is CASRTRGGLNYGYTF. CDR3 nucleotides: TGTGCAAGTCGCACCCGGGGGGGGTTGAACTATGGCTACACCTTC.

CDR3: CASGWGQAGAQPQHF. The CDR3 DNA is TGTGCTAGTGGTTGGGGACAGGCCGGGGCTCAGCCCCAGCATTTT. The chain combines TRBV12-5 with TRBJ1-5, with TRBD1 matching over 8 bases. J was trimmed by 6 bases and V by 4 bases; bases with no gene match: 8. CDR1 is LGHNT, CDR2 FRNRAP, per germline. The CDR3 is made up of 15 amino acids.

The V gene is TRBV5-6, the J gene TRBJ2-3; 8 positions agree with TRBD1. The CDR3 covers 12 residues. Germline V gene sequence: CDR1 SGHDT, CDR2 YYEEEE. The ends lost 2 bases at V and 8 bases at J; junction bases unmatched: 1. In nucleotides, the CDR3 is TGTGCCAGCAGCTTACAGGGGGGTACGCAGTATTTT. This codes for CASSLQGGTQYF. Based on the CDR3 plus reference TRBV5-6 and TRBJ2-3, the full variable domain is DAGVTQSPTHLIKTRGQQVTLRCSPKSGHDTVSWYQQALGQGPQFIFQYYEEEERQRGNFPDRFSGHQFPNYSSELNVNALLLGDSALYLCASSLQGGTQYFGPGTRLTVL.

The chain links TRBV5-5 to TRBJ2-2; TRBD1 matches at 11 bases. This CDR3 comprises 15 residues. The trim removed 3 bases at V and 4 bases at J, leaving 2 bases unmatched. Germline V gene data show CDR1 as SGHKS and CDR2 as YYEKEE (reference sequence). CDR3 amino acids: CASSSGTGGTGELFF. DNA for the CDR3: TGTGCCAGCAGCTCGGGGACAGGGGGCACCGGGGAGCTGTTTTTT. Combining the CDR3 with reference TRBV5-5 and TRBJ2-2 gives the whole variable domain DAGVTQSPTHLIKTRGQQVTLRCSPISGHKSVSWYQQVLGQGPQFIFQYYEKEERGRGNFPDRFSARQFPNYSSELNVNALLLGDSALYLCASSSGTGGTGELFFGEGSRLTVL.

J is TRBJ2-3 and V is TRBV4-1, with TRBD2 identical over 7 bases. Trimming cost V 0 bases and J 2 bases; bases outside gene matches: 8. The germline V gene encodes CDR1 MGHRA and CDR2 YSYEKL. CDR3 length: 17 amino acids. The CDR3 nucleotides read TGCGCCAGCAGCCAAGATTTGGGGGGGGTCGCCACAGATACGCAGTATTTT. Translation gives CASSQDLGGVATDTQYF.

This clone was recorded a few times. The chain combines TRBV5-1 with TRBJ1-1, with 8 nucleotides matching TRBD1. CDR1 and CDR2 from the germline V gene are SGHRS and YFSETQ. V trimming: 7 bases; J trimming: 4 bases; junction bases outside the gene matches: 12. The CDR3 sequence is 15 residues long. CDR3 sequence: CASGRTGRDITEAFF. The CDR3 coding sequence is TGCGCCAGCGGAAGGACAGGGAGGGATATCACTGAAGCTTTCTTT.

This clone appeared once. CDR3 sequence reads: CASSAAGVNTGELFF. The CDR3 DNA reads TGTGCCAGCAGCGCCGCGGGGGTGAACACCGGGGAGCTGTTTTTT. J is TRBJ2-2 and V is TRBV7-8, with TRBD2 identical over 7 bases. J gave up 1 base and V 5 bases, and 4 bases lay outside the gene matches. The CDR3 has 15 residues. Germline V gene sequence: CDR1 SGHVS, CDR2 FQNEAQ.